The clone carrying this T cell receptor beta chain was seen repeatedly, ten times or more. This CDR3 region has 15 residues. Germline assignment: CDR1 LNHNV and CDR2 YYDKDF (reference sequence). V was shortened by 5 bases and J by 0 bases, with 11 bases between the two germline ends. Each CDR3 protein gets one entry after TCRdb re-called the 5' RACE reads with MiXCR. Found here are 110,000 to 150,000 distinct CDR3 sequences, 4.1% of them singletons; the top ten hold roughly 1.4%. Before extraction, the whole blood was not fractionated, and total RNA was taken from it. The sample comes from a study of human T cells and chemical hapten exposure.

The rearrangement uses TRBV15 and TRBJ1-3; weak D call: TRBD1 (6 bases). This receptor was identified in a female donor in good health. DNA of the CDR3: TGTGCCACCAGCTGGGGGGCCGCCTCTGGAAACACCATATATTTT. Translated, it gives CATSWGAASGNTIYF.